This paragraph covers one TCR beta chain sequence. Its target is not known. After template switching added a universal primer site, the resulting cDNA carried unique molecular identifiers. TCRdb re-analysed the 5' RACE reads in MiXCR, keeping a single row per CDR3 protein. Of around 370,000 distinct CDR3 sequences in the sample, approximately 8.7% are singletons; the top ten hold around 8.6%. The sample originates from a study of identical twins. General study findings and limits: Conclusions were based on cross-sectional statistical analysis, without following the same donors. Out-of-frame alpha sequences shared by twins were enriched for low generation probability. Cord blood beta clonotypes present at high abundance carried fewer insertions; no such pattern appeared in memory repertoires.

The germline V gene encodes CDR1 MNHEY and CDR2 SVGAGI. Trimming at V came to 2 bases and at J to 5 bases, leaving 11 bases not matched to a gene. The CDR3 is made up of 16 amino acids. The receptor comes from a woman aged 50 to 60 in good health. The sequencing sample was made of naive T cells sorted from blood. The chain is built from TRBV6-5 and TRBJ2-5; the match to TRBD2 covers 7 bases. The CDR3 DNA is TGTGCCAGCAGTTACCTCCCTAGCGGATGGGGGGAGACCCAGTACTTC. As protein: CASSYLPSGWGETQYF.